This T cell receptor beta chain was sequenced in a study of cytomegalovirus exposure and HLA in healthy donors. The study, taken as a whole, reports: Productive rates of about 90% or about 30% were seen for most TCR beta V segments in an earlier analysis. In terms of immune exposure information, only CMV serostatus was available. Association of about 17,000 TCR beta sequences with HLA alleles was found at 0.05 false discovery rate in a later analysis. TCR beta sequences reportedly predicted most subjects' HLA-A and HLA-B alleles accurately.

Per germline, CDR1 SGHTA and CDR2 FQGNSA. The CDR3 is made up of 14 amino acids. V was cut by 2 bases and J by 5 bases, with 12 bases left in between. Concerning this clone itself: Its antigen is undetermined.

13 Jbeta primers and 60 Vbeta primers were used for the PCR. Some clones are missing from TCRdb's copy, which holds only in-frame ones; the method was immunoSEQ multiplex PCR. The table shows over 150,000 clones, with roughly three quarters occurring only once. The rearrangement links TRBV7-2 to TRBJ1-2; tentative D call: TRBD1 (6 bases). Source material: PBMCs. This receptor was obtained from a man aged 25 to 45 in good health and CMV-seropositive. DNA for the CDR3: TGTGCCAGCAGCTTAATGGACAGAAGTTATGGCTACACCTTC. Translation: CASSLMDRSYGYTF.